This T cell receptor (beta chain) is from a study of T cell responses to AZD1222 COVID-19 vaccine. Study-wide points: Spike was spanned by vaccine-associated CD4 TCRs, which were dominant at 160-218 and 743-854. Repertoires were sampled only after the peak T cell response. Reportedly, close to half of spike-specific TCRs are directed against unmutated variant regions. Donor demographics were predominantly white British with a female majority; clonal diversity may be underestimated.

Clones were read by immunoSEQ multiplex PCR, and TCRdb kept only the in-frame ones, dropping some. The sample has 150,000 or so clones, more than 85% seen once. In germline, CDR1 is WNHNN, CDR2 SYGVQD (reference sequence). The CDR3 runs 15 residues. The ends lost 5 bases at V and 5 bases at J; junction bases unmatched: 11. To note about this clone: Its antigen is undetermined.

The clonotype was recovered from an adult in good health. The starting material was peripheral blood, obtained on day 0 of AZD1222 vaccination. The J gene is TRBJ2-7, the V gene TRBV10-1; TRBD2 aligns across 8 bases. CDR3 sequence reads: CASSRSGSPLHEQYF. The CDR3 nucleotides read TGCGCCAGCAGTCGGAGCGGGAGTCCCCTCCACGAGCAGTACTTC.